The rows below give T cell receptor beta chains drawn from one sample of a study of blood T cells in healthy people across ages. TCRdb re-derived calls from the 5' RACE reads in MiXCR, one entry per CDR3 protein. The sample holds under 2,000,000 distinct CDR3 sequences, approximately 50% seen once. Sequenced: blood. These receptors came from a woman between 40 and 50 years old in good health. Both conserved end residues are part of each CDR3. The D gene is left open where the match is weak. Size values are once, few and many counts, or a class for expanded clones, and some rows have none.

d_gene: TRBD1; v_gene: TRBV2; abundance: .; j_gene: TRBJ1-2; CDR3aa: CASSALRTGALSGGYTF; CDR3nt: TGTGCCAGCAGTGCCCTCCGGACAGGGGCTTTATCAGGAGGCTACACCTTC
d_gene: .; v_gene: TRBV7-2; abundance: .; j_gene: TRBJ2-4; CDR3aa: CAGSLGSLAKNIQYF; CDR3nt: TGTGCCGGCAGCTTAGGGTCCCTAGCCAAAAACATTCAGTACTTC
d_gene: .; v_gene: TRBV7-2; abundance: once; j_gene: TRBJ2-5; CDR3aa: CASSLVFTPRETQYF; CDR3nt: TGTGCCAGCAGCTTAGTTTTTACACCCCGGGAGACCCAGTACTTC
d_gene: .; v_gene: TRBV24-1; abundance: .; j_gene: TRBJ2-1; CDR3aa: CATSETTSLADEQFF; CDR3nt: TGTGCCACCAGTGAAACCACCAGTCTAGCTGATGAGCAGTTCTTC
d_gene: TRBD2; v_gene: TRBV5-5; abundance: once; j_gene: TRBJ2-3; CDR3aa: CASSFSAGGQGDTQYF; CDR3nt: TGTGCCAGCAGCTTTTCCGCGGGGGGCCAGGGGGATACGCAGTATTTT
d_gene: .; v_gene: TRBV20-1; abundance: .; j_gene: TRBJ2-1; CDR3aa: CSASGTQSGNEQFF; CDR3nt: TGCAGTGCTAGCGGTACACAGTCGGGCAATGAGCAGTTCTTC
d_gene: .; v_gene: TRBV4-3; abundance: .; j_gene: TRBJ2-3; CDR3aa: CASSQDKPFRDTQYF; CDR3nt: TGCGCCAGCAGCCAAGATAAACCCTTCAGGGATACGCAGTATTTT
d_gene: TRBD1; v_gene: TRBV29-1; abundance: many; j_gene: TRBJ2-7; CDR3aa: CSVGQGAYYEQYF; CDR3nt: TGCAGCGTCGGACAGGGGGCCTACTACGAGCAGTACTTC
d_gene: TRBD1; v_gene: TRBV15; abundance: .; j_gene: TRBJ2-1; CDR3aa: CATSGGQGEYNEQFF; CDR3nt: TGTGCCACCAGCGGGGGACAGGGGGAATACAATGAGCAGTTCTTC
d_gene: TRBD2; v_gene: TRBV10-3; abundance: .; j_gene: TRBJ2-5; CDR3aa: CAISEWGLGAQETQYF; CDR3nt: TGTGCCATCAGTGAGTGGGGACTAGGGGCCCAAGAGACCCAGTACTTC
d_gene: TRBD2; v_gene: TRBV5-1; abundance: many; j_gene: TRBJ2-1; CDR3aa: CASSLSGGDLWNEQFF; CDR3nt: TGCGCCAGCAGCTTGTCTGGGGGGGACCTTTGGAATGAGCAGTTCTTC
d_gene: .; v_gene: TRBV20-1; abundance: once; j_gene: TRBJ2-3; CDR3aa: CSARDRVGLPSADTQYF; CDR3nt: TGCAGTGCTAGAGATAGGGTGGGGCTACCTAGCGCAGATACGCAGTATTTT
d_gene: TRBD1; v_gene: TRBV4-1; abundance: .; j_gene: TRBJ1-6; CDR3aa: CASSHFPGDRGPPLHF; CDR3nt: TGCGCCAGCAGCCATTTTCCCGGGGACAGGGGACCACCCCTCCACTTT
d_gene: .; v_gene: TRBV20-1; abundance: few; j_gene: TRBJ2-5; CDR3aa: CSARRGAGQETQYF; CDR3nt: TGCAGTGCTAGACGGGGCGCGGGTCAAGAGACCCAGTACTTC
d_gene: TRBD2; v_gene: TRBV7-3; abundance: .; j_gene: TRBJ2-1; CDR3aa: CASSPSGGQYNEQFF; CDR3nt: TGTGCCAGCAGCCCTAGCGGGGGCCAATACAATGAGCAGTTCTTC
d_gene: .; v_gene: TRBV3-1; abundance: .; j_gene: TRBJ1-1; CDR3aa: CASSRISEAEAFF; CDR3nt: TGTGCCAGCAGCAGGATCAGCGAAGCTGAAGCTTTCTTT
d_gene: TRBD1; v_gene: TRBV20-1; abundance: few; j_gene: TRBJ2-3; CDR3aa: CSASDRGLRNTQYF; CDR3nt: TGCAGTGCTAGTGACAGGGGGTTGAGAAATACGCAGTATTTT
d_gene: TRBD2; v_gene: TRBV27; abundance: .; j_gene: TRBJ2-4; CDR3aa: CASSRGAGGRTRQNIQYF; CDR3nt: TGTGCCAGCAGCCGGGGAGCGGGGGGGAGAACAAGGCAAAACATTCAGTACTTC
d_gene: .; v_gene: TRBV7-9; abundance: few; j_gene: TRBJ2-5; CDR3aa: CASSLVATKETQYF; CDR3nt: TGTGCCAGCAGCTTAGTAGCGACCAAAGAGACCCAGTACTTC
d_gene: TRBD1; v_gene: TRBV19; abundance: .; j_gene: TRBJ1-4; CDR3aa: CASSIGDRANEKLFF; CDR3nt: TGTGCCAGTAGTATTGGGGACAGGGCAAATGAAAAACTGTTTTTT
d_gene: .; v_gene: TRBV7-9; abundance: .; j_gene: TRBJ2-3; CDR3aa: CASSPKLRTKGDTQYF; CDR3nt: TGTGCCAGCAGCCCAAAACTTCGGACTAAGGGGGATACGCAGTATTTT
d_gene: .; v_gene: TRBV6-5; abundance: .; j_gene: TRBJ2-5; CDR3aa: CASNQEGGQGGTQYF; CDR3nt: TGTGCCAGCAACCAGGAGGGGGGTCAAGGAGGGACCCAGTACTTC
d_gene: TRBD1; v_gene: TRBV5-1; abundance: .; j_gene: TRBJ2-3; CDR3aa: CASSRTGGAGDTQYF; CDR3nt: TGCGCCAGCAGCAGGACAGGGGGCGCGGGAGATACGCAGTATTTT
d_gene: .; v_gene: TRBV15; abundance: .; j_gene: TRBJ1-5; CDR3aa: CATSRDRAGPLGPQHF; CDR3nt: TGTGCCACCAGCAGAGATAGGGCAGGCCCCCTGGGGCCCCAGCATTTT
d_gene: .; v_gene: TRBV28; abundance: once; j_gene: TRBJ2-3; CDR3aa: CASNQPWGEGGSTDTQYF; CDR3nt: TGTGCCAGCAACCAACCCTGGGGGGAAGGTGGGAGCACAGATACGCAGTATTTT
d_gene: .; v_gene: TRBV6-2/TRBV6-3; abundance: .; j_gene: TRBJ2-7; CDR3aa: CASSPTGRRTYEQYF; CDR3nt: TGTGCCAGCAGTCCGACAGGAAGGAGGACCTACGAGCAGTACTTC
d_gene: .; v_gene: TRBV7-2; abundance: few; j_gene: TRBJ2-3; CDR3aa: CASSLVPGVGPDTQYF; CDR3nt: TGTGCCAGCAGCTTAGTTCCGGGGGTAGGCCCAGATACGCAGTATTTT
d_gene: .; v_gene: TRBV7-3; abundance: few; j_gene: TRBJ2-5; CDR3aa: CASSQGGSKETQYF; CDR3nt: TGTGCCAGCAGCCAGGGCGGGTCCAAAGAGACCCAGTACTTC
d_gene: .; v_gene: TRBV2; abundance: few; j_gene: TRBJ2-5; CDR3aa: CASSDIQYPHGYF; CDR3nt: TGTGCCAGCAGTGATATACAGTACCCTCACGGGTACTTC
d_gene: .; v_gene: TRBV4-3; abundance: .; j_gene: TRBJ1-2; CDR3aa: CASSQDIRERDGYTF; CDR3nt: TGCGCCAGCAGCCAAGATATCAGGGAGCGGGACGGCTACACCTTC
d_gene: .; v_gene: TRBV4-1; abundance: .; j_gene: TRBJ1-2; CDR3aa: CASSPAGGASGYTF; CDR3nt: TGCGCCAGCAGCCCTGCGGGGGGGGCGAGCGGCTACACCTTC
d_gene: .; v_gene: TRBV20-1; abundance: .; j_gene: TRBJ2-1; CDR3aa: CSAVKGTEQFF; CDR3nt: TGCAGTGCCGTAAAGGGGACTGAGCAGTTCTTC
d_gene: .; v_gene: TRBV7-3; abundance: once; j_gene: TRBJ2-5; CDR3aa: CASSSDGHQETQYF; CDR3nt: TGTGCCAGCAGCTCAGACGGCCACCAAGAGACCCAGTACTTC
d_gene: .; v_gene: TRBV28; abundance: few; j_gene: TRBJ2-2; CDR3aa: CASSLGRELFF; CDR3nt: TGTGCCAGCAGTTTAGGCCGGGAGCTGTTTTTT
d_gene: TRBD1; v_gene: TRBV4-1; abundance: .; j_gene: TRBJ2-7; CDR3aa: CASSQDDLPVPGQWTYEQYF; CDR3nt: TGCGCCAGCAGCCAAGACGACCTGCCCGTCCCGGGACAGTGGACCTACGAGCAGTACTTC
d_gene: TRBD2; v_gene: TRBV29-1; abundance: .; j_gene: TRBJ2-7; CDR3aa: CSFREAGPISEQYF; CDR3nt: TGCAGCTTCCGGGAGGCGGGACCGATATCCGAGCAGTACTTC
d_gene: TRBD1; v_gene: TRBV12-3/TRBV12-4; abundance: .; j_gene: TRBJ2-1; CDR3aa: CASSPLLGQGSYNEQFF; CDR3nt: TGTGCCAGCAGTCCACTATTGGGACAGGGCTCCTACAATGAGCAGTTCTTC
d_gene: .; v_gene: TRBV7-2; abundance: few; j_gene: TRBJ1-2; CDR3aa: CASSPRPTAGYGYTF; CDR3nt: TGTGCCAGCAGCCCCCGGCCCACCGCAGGCTATGGCTACACCTTC
d_gene: TRBD2; v_gene: TRBV28; abundance: .; j_gene: TRBJ2-4; CDR3aa: CASSLFASGGQNIQYF; CDR3nt: TGTGCCAGCAGTTTATTTGCTAGCGGGGGGCAAAACATTCAGTACTTC
d_gene: .; v_gene: TRBV4-1; abundance: .; j_gene: TRBJ2-3; CDR3aa: CASSQDLRGGRDTQYF; CDR3nt: TGCGCCAGCAGCCAAGATTTGAGGGGGGGTCGGGATACGCAGTATTTT
d_gene: .; v_gene: TRBV6-1; abundance: .; j_gene: TRBJ2-3; CDR3aa: CASSVSLLRRGRWVDTQYF; CDR3nt: TGTGCCAGCAGTGTTTCCCTCCTTCGGCGCGGACGGTGGGTAGATACGCAGTATTTT
d_gene: .; v_gene: TRBV3-1; abundance: few; j_gene: TRBJ2-5; CDR3aa: CASSRDLATQETQYF; CDR3nt: TGTGCCAGCAGCCGGGACCTCGCTACCCAAGAGACCCAGTACTTC
d_gene: .; v_gene: TRBV4-3; abundance: .; j_gene: TRBJ2-5; CDR3aa: CASSQAAQGIETQYF; CDR3nt: TGCGCCAGCAGCCAAGCGGCGCAGGGAATAGAGACCCAGTACTTC
d_gene: .; v_gene: TRBV5-1; abundance: few; j_gene: TRBJ2-4; CDR3aa: CASSLDRVKNIQYF; CDR3nt: TGCGCCAGCAGCTTGGACAGGGTGAAAAACATTCAGTACTTC
d_gene: TRBD1; v_gene: TRBV2; abundance: .; j_gene: TRBJ2-4; CDR3aa: CAATRDRESLRQYF; CDR3nt: TGTGCCGCAACCAGGGACAGGGAGTCACTCAGACAGTACTTC
d_gene: TRBD1; v_gene: TRBV4-1; abundance: .; j_gene: TRBJ1-6; CDR3aa: CASSQDRTGPNSPLHF; CDR3nt: TGCGCCAGCAGCCAAGACAGGACAGGCCCAAATTCACCCCTCCACTTT
d_gene: .; v_gene: TRBV20-1; abundance: .; j_gene: TRBJ2-5; CDR3aa: CSASKVVGETQYF; CDR3nt: TGCAGTGCTAGTAAGGTGGTGGGAGAGACCCAGTACTTC
d_gene: TRBD2; v_gene: TRBV20-1; abundance: .; j_gene: TRBJ2-5; CDR3aa: CSALTSGEMYQETQYF; CDR3nt: TGCAGTGCTCTGACTAGCGGGGAGATGTACCAAGAGACCCAGTACTTC